These 4 T cell receptor beta chains share one sample of origin, sequenced in a study of OX40 agonist ivuxolimab in advanced cancers. Sequencing was performed with immunoSEQ multiplex PCR; in TCRdb, only in-frame clones are kept and a portion is missing. In the table there are approximately 20,000 clones, more than 70% of which are singletons. The specimen was CD4+ or CD8+ T cells sorted from blood, collected in a trial of the OX40 agonist ivuxolimab. These TCRs come from an adult with an advanced solid tumor such as melanoma, head and neck, liver or kidney cancer.

The chain employs TRBV7-9 and TRBJ2-7; tentatively, D is TRBD2 (5 bases). Looked up from germline, CDR1 is SEHNR and CDR2 is FQNEAQ (reference sequence). Deletions cut 4 bases from V and 0 bases from J, with 7 bases between. This CDR3 is 13 amino acids long. The CDR3 reads CASSSRGSYEQYF. Written as DNA, the CDR3 is TGTGCCAGCAGCTCCCGGGGCTCCTACGAGCAGTACTTC.

In its sample, this clone was seen once. The V and J genes are TRBV7-9 and TRBJ2-3; D ambiguous. V was pared by 5 bases and J by 0 bases, with 9 bases between. Germline CDR1 is SEHNR and CDR2 is FQNEAQ (reference sequence). The CDR3 is made up of 14 amino acids. In DNA, the CDR3 is TGTGCCAGCAGCCCGTTAGCTAGCACAGATACGCAGTATTTT. Amino acid sequence: CASSPLASTDTQYF.

The rearrangement links TRBV27 to TRBJ2-5, with 7 bases fitting TRBD1. V gave up 0 bases and J gave up 3 bases; unmatched junction bases: 7. The CDR3 loop spans 16 amino acids. Germline CDR1 reads MNHEY; CDR2 reads SMNVEV (reference sequence). CDR3 DNA: TGTGCCAGCAGTTTATCATCCCCGGGACAGAAAGAGACCCAGTACTTC. This encodes CASSLSSPGQKETQYF.

This sequence joins TRBV11-2 and TRBJ2-1, with 8 bases aligning to TRBD1. The V gene end was trimmed by 1 base and the J gene end by 14 bases; junction bases not matched to a gene: 4. Germline values: CDR1 SGHAT, CDR2 FQNNGV. CDR3 length: 12 amino acids. The CDR3 sequence is CASSLGYRGEFF. CDR3 coding DNA: TGTGCCAGCAGCTTAGGCTACAGGGGGGAGTTCTTC.